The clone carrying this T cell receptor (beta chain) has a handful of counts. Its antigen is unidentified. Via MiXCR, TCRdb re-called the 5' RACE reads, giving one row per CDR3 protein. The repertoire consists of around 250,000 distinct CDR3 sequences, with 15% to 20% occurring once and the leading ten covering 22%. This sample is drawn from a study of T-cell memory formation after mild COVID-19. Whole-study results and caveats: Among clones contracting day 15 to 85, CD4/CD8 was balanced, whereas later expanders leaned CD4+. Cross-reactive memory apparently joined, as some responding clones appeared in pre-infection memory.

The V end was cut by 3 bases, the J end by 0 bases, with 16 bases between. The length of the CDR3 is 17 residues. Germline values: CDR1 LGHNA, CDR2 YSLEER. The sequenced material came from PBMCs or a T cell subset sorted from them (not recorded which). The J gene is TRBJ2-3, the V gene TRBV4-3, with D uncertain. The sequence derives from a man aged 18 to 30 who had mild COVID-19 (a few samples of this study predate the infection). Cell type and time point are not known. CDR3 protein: CASSHSVDWLSTDTQYF. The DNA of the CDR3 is TGCGCCAGCAGCCACTCTGTAGATTGGCTAAGCACAGATACGCAGTATTTT.